This T cell receptor beta chain was recorded in a study of blood T cell repertoires in COVID-19. As for the study in general: Specimens from acute and convalescent COVID-19 originated in the United States, Italy and Spain. PBMCs, B-cell-depleted T cells, or T cells provided the cDNA or gDNA that made up the material.

This CDR3 region has 16 residues. Original processing notes: It was from reference gene primer amplification that nucleated cell counts were estimated. Measured with immunoSEQ multiplex PCR; TCRdb has only the in-frame clones, and not every one. That table is the source of V, J and clone size, and D and trimming were worked out from the DNA. The sample includes tens of thousands of clones, nearly 90% of them seen just once. The chain links TRBV12-1 to TRBJ2-4; the DNA was not used to check the table's D call, TRBD2. TRBV12-1 corresponds to a pseudogene. This TCR was recovered from a human donor in a cohort sampled during active COVID-19. The sequencing sample was made of peripheral blood. CDR3 DNA: TGTGCCAGCAGCCCCCCTTCCGCGGGAGGTTTGGACATTCAGTACTTC. Amino acids: CASSPPSAGGLDIQYF.